Presented here are 24 T cell receptor beta chains from one specimen sequenced in a study of CD8+ T cells in alopecia areata. Sample treatment: oral pan-JAK inhibitor, 5-10 mg twice daily. Extracted RNA was reverse transcribed, and the resulting cDNA served as sequencing template. The assay was immunoSEQ multiplex PCR, and TCRdb's table has in-frame clones only and misses some. The repertoire holds more than 200,000 clones, with over 60% as singletons. The material was CD4+ T cells sorted from blood, obtained at week 4, from a patient treated with tofacitinib. The origin of the receptors is a human donor with alopecia areata.

This clone occurred once. Here the CDR3 DNA reads TGTGCCAGCAGCTCGCCTGTGGGGGCTACTAATGAAAAACTGTTTTTT. It is translated as CASSSPVGATNEKLFF. This chain joins TRBV7-2 and TRBJ1-4; D may be TRBD1 (6 bases). V was clipped by 4 bases and J by 2 bases, with 14 bases between them. The CDR3 totals 16 residues. Looked up from germline, CDR1 is SGHTA and CDR2 is FQGNSA. Filled out from reference TRBV7-2 and TRBJ1-4, the complete variable domain reads GAGVSQSPSNKVTEKGKDVELRCDPISGHTALYWYRQSLGQGLEFLIYFQGNSAPDKSGLPSDRFSAERTGGSVSTLTIQRTQQEDSAVYLCASSSPVGATNEKLFFGSGTQLSVL.

Points on this clone: Different DNA sequences within this sample yield the same CDR3. The rearrangement uses TRBV5-1 and TRBJ2-4, with 10 positions matching TRBD1. Germline CDR1 and CDR2: SGHRS and YFSETQ. The CDR3 runs to 14 residues. V lost 0 bases and J lost 6; bases outside the gene matches: 0. The CDR3 bases are TGCGCCAGCAGCTTGGGACAGGGGGCAAACATTCAGTACTTC. Translated: CASSLGQGANIQYF.

This clone occurred a few times. The chain is built from TRBV10-3 and TRBJ2-5; D unresolved. Germline assignment: CDR1 ENHRY and CDR2 SYGVKD. This CDR3 has 12 amino acids. Trimming stripped 0 bases from V and 3 bases from J, with 2 bases between. CDR3 sequence reads: CAISESEETQYF. In DNA form, the CDR3 reads TGTGCCATCAGTGAGTCTGAAGAGACCCAGTACTTC.

V is TRBV7-9 and J is TRBJ1-1, with TRBD1 as a possible D gene (6 bases). The length of the CDR3 is 14 residues. V was trimmed by 5 bases and J by 2 bases, leaving 12 bases between them. CDR1 and CDR2 (germline): SEHNR, FQNEAQ (reference sequence). The CDR3 sequence: CASSPGGPNTEAFF. DNA of the CDR3: TGTGCCAGCAGCCCCGGGGGGCCCAACACTGAAGCTTTCTTT.

This rearrangement joins TRBV7-2 to TRBJ2-5; D uncertain. The J call may be in error: the DNA end matches TRBJ2-7 better. This CDR3 comprises 13 residues. Germline values: CDR1 SGHTA, CDR2 FQGNSA. CDR3 bases: TGTGCCAGCACCCACCGGACCGCCTACGAGCAGTACTTC. Its protein is CASTHRTAYEQYF.

The chain recombines TRBV30 with TRBJ1-1, with D possibly TRBD1 on 5 matching bases. The CDR3 consists of 13 residues. V was clipped by 1 base and J by 5 bases, with 11 bases between them. CDR1 GTSNPN and CDR2 SVGIG come from the germline V gene (reference sequence). CDR3 nucleotides: TGTGCCTGGAGTGAGCAAGAGGGGACTGAAGCTTTCTTT. Protein product: CAWSEQEGTEAFF.

This clone was recorded a few times. Distinct nucleotide sequences in the sample also encode this CDR3. The chain has TRBV9 and TRBJ1-2; the D is unclear. The germline CDR1 and CDR2 sequences are SGDLS and YYNGEE. The CDR3 length is 14 residues. Between the trimmed V and J ends, which lost 2 bases and 1 base, there was a span of 9 bases. In DNA form, the CDR3 reads TGTGCCAGCAGCGTTGGGAACGGTAACTATGGCTACACCTTC. This encodes CASSVGNGNYGYTF.

V is TRBV11-3 and J is TRBJ2-7; 8 positions agree with TRBD1. V shed 5 bases and J 2 bases; nucleotides not matched to a gene: 5. The CDR3 has 14 amino acids. Per the germline V gene, CDR1 is SGHNT and CDR2 is YENEEA. CDR3 nucleotides: TGTGCCAGCAGCCAAGACAGGGGCCCCTACGAGCAGTACTTC. This sequence encodes CASSQDRGPYEQYF.

This clone was found a few times. The chain couples TRBV7-2 to TRBJ2-1; possibly TRBD2 for D (6 bases). The CDR3 covers 16 residues. Germline CDR1 reads SGHTA; CDR2 reads FQGNSA. Trimming stripped 1 base from V and 4 bases from J, with 14 bases between. The CDR3 protein is CASSLDGGWVYNEQFF. CDR3 DNA sequence: TGTGCCAGCAGCTTAGACGGGGGATGGGTTTACAATGAGCAGTTCTTC.

CDR3 DNA sequence: TGTGCCAGCAGCCCAACAGGTTCGAACACCGGGGAGCTGTTTTTT. Protein: CASSPTGSNTGELFF. V and J are TRBV5-4 and TRBJ2-2; perhaps TRBD1 as D (5 bases). Trimming removed 4 bases from V and 0 bases from J, with 10 bases in between. The CDR3 loop spans 15 amino acids. Germline lookup yields CDR1 SGHNT and CDR2 YYREEE (reference sequence). Complete variable domain (other parts from reference TRBV5-4 and TRBJ2-2): ETGVTQSPTHLIKTRGQQVTLRCSSQSGHNTVSWYQQALGQGPQFIFQYYREEENGRGNFPPRFSGLQFPNYSSELNVNALELDDSALYLCASSPTGSNTGELFFGEGSRLTVL.

The chain couples TRBV30 to TRBJ2-7, with 7 bases that match TRBD2. CDR1 is GTSNPN and CDR2 is SVGIG in the germline V gene (reference sequence). V lost 0 bases and J lost 8; bases outside the gene matches: 10. The CDR3 consists of 14 residues. The CDR3 sequence is CAWSVLGGAEKQYF. The CDR3 DNA sequence: TGTGCCTGGAGTGTACTGGGAGGGGCCGAAAAGCAGTACTTC.

J is TRBJ1-1 and V is TRBV6-6, with 7 bases matching TRBD1. Germline V gene lookup returns CDR1 MNHNY and CDR2 SVGAGI (reference sequence). V lost 5 bases and J lost 3; bases outside the gene matches: 6. The CDR3 extends over 14 amino acids. The CDR3 region has the DNA TGTGCCAGCAGTGCTCAGGGGGGGGACACTGAAGCTTTCTTT. Its protein product is CASSAQGGDTEAFF.

The CDR3 here is CASSSRGVSPLHF. In DNA, the CDR3 is TGTGCCAGCAGTTCCAGGGGTGTCTCACCCCTCCACTTT. This chain joins TRBV6-6 and TRBJ1-6; the D gene is possibly TRBD1 (6 bases). Trimming shortened V by 4 bases and J by 10 bases, and 11 bases separated the two germline ends. Germline V gene sequence: CDR1 MNHNY, CDR2 SVGAGI (reference sequence). This CDR3 is built from 13 residues.

The chain recombines TRBV18 with TRBJ2-3; D is tentatively TRBD1 or TRBD2 (5 bases each). Trimming cost V 4 bases and J 7 bases, with 18 bases left between them. CDR3 length: 15 residues. Germline V gene data show CDR1 as KGHSH and CDR2 as LQKENI. In DNA form, the CDR3 reads TGTGCCAGCTCACGCCGGACGGTGAGGGGAAATACGCAGTATTTT. As protein: CASSRRTVRGNTQYF.

This clone was observed a handful of times. The chain recombines TRBV15 with TRBJ1-1; perhaps TRBD1 as D (5 bases). This CDR3 has 15 residues. With 1 base removed from V and 2 bases from J, the gap between germline ends came to 11 bases. The germline V gene has CDR1 LNHNV and CDR2 YYDKDF (reference sequence). CDR3 nucleotides: TGTGCCACCAGCAGAGTGGGGCAGGGTAACACTGAAGCTTTCTTT. Its protein is CATSRVGQGNTEAFF.

This clone has more than one count but fewer than ten. The V and J genes are TRBV29-1 and TRBJ2-3; D is undetermined. V lost 4 bases, J lost 0 bases, and 8 bases lay in between. Germline assignment: CDR1 SQVTM and CDR2 ANQGSEA. The CDR3 sequence is 13 residues long. CDR3 sequence: CSVVPQSTDTQYF. The CDR3 DNA reads as TGCAGCGTTGTACCTCAAAGCACAGATACGCAGTATTTT.

The chain's CDR3 is CASSPRGATNEKLFF. The CDR3 DNA is TGTGCCAGCAGCCCCAGGGGTGCAACTAATGAAAAACTGTTTTTT. The J gene is TRBJ1-4, the V gene TRBV7-2, with D possibly being TRBD1 (6 bases). The CDR3 covers 15 residues. V lost 5 bases and J lost 0, with 10 bases in between. CDR1 and CDR2 (germline): SGHTA, FQGNSA. Complete variable domain (other parts from reference TRBV7-2 and TRBJ1-4): GAGVSQSPSNKVTEKGKDVELRCDPISGHTALYWYRQSLGQGLEFLIYFQGNSAPDKSGLPSDRFSAERTGGSVSTLTIQRTQQEDSAVYLCASSPRGATNEKLFFGSGTQLSVL.

The rearrangement links TRBV2 to TRBJ1-2; no clear D. V was shortened by 1 base and J by 4 bases, with 4 bases between the two germline ends. This CDR3 has 12 amino acids. Germline V gives CDR1 SNHLY, CDR2 FYNNEI. The CDR3 loop reads CASSEGSYGYTF. The CDR3 DNA follows: TGTGCCAGCAGTGAAGGGTCCTATGGCTACACCTTC.

This clone was picked up a small number of times. Here the CDR3 reads CASSLAPPETQYF. For the CDR3, the DNA is TGTGCCAGCAGCTTGGCTCCCCCGGAGACCCAGTACTTC. This sequence joins TRBV5-4 and TRBJ2-5, with D unresolved. CDR3 length equals 13 residues. CDR1 and CDR2 (germline): SGHNT, YYREEE (reference sequence). V was clipped by 0 bases and J by 5 bases, with 8 bases between them. The whole variable domain, remainder taken from reference TRBV5-4 and TRBJ2-5, is ETGVTQSPTHLIKTRGQQVTLRCSSQSGHNTVSWYQQALGQGPQFIFQYYREEENGRGNFPPRFSGLQFPNYSSELNVNALELDDSALYLCASSLAPPETQYFGPGTRLLVL.

This chain connects TRBV4-1 to TRBJ2-6, with 12 bases fitting TRBD2. The CDR3 is made up of 20 amino acids. CDR1 is MGHRA and CDR2 is YSYEKL in the germline V gene. The V and J ends lost 1 base and 2 bases, in that order; junction bases with no gene match: 9. CDR3 DNA: TGCGCCAGCAGCCAAGCCATACCTAGCGGGGGGGCCACTGGGGCCAACGTCCTGACTTTC. Translating it yields CASSQAIPSGGATGANVLTF.

The chain couples TRBV29-1 to TRBJ2-3; D perhaps matches TRBD1 (6 bases). The CDR3 spans 10 residues. The V gene's germline CDR1 is SQVTM and CDR2 ANQGSEA. V lost 4 bases and J 10 bases, leaving 9 bases between the germline ends. The CDR3: CSVVGGAQYF. The CDR3 DNA sequence: TGCAGCGTTGTTGGGGGCGCGCAGTATTTT.

This rearrangement joins TRBV29-1 to TRBJ1-2; 8 nucleotides match TRBD1. This CDR3 is built from 13 residues. From germline, CDR1 is SQVTM and CDR2 ANQGSEA. J lost 10 bases, V lost 6 bases, and 13 bases had no gene match. The CDR3 DNA reads as TGCAGCGTAGCACTGACAGGGGTGTCCTACTACACCTTC. Its protein is CSVALTGVSYYTF.

The gene calls are TRBV7-2 and TRBJ2-7; D is perhaps TRBD1 (6 bases). Trimming cost V 5 bases and J 3 bases, with 11 bases left between them. This CDR3 region has 13 residues. Germline V gene lookup returns CDR1 SGHTA and CDR2 FQGNSA. Here the CDR3 DNA reads TGTGCCAGCAGCCCTACCAGGGGCTACGAGCAGTACTTC. Translation: CASSPTRGYEQYF.

The chain has TRBV29-1 and TRBJ2-1; tentative D call: TRBD1 (5 bases). The CDR3 runs 13 residues. Trimming took off 1 base at V and 6 bases at J, with 10 bases between the two ends. Germline V gene data show CDR1 as SQVTM and CDR2 as ANQGSEA. CDR3 in DNA: TGCAGCGTTGAAGCCACCAGGGCCAATGAGCAGTTCTTC. Residues: CSVEATRANEQFF.